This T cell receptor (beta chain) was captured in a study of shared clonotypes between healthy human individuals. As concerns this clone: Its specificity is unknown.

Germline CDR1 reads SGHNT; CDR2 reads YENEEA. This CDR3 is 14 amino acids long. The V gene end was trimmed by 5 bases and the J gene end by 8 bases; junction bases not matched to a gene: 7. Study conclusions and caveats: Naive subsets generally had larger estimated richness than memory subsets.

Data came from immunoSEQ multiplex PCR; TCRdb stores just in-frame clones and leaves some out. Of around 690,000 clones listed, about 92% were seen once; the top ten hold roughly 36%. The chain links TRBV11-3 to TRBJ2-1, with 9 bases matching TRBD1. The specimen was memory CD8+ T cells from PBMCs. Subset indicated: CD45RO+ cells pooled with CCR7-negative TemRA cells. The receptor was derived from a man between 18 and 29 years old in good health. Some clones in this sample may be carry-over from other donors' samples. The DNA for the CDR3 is TGTGCCAGCAGCGGACGGGACAGGGCTCATGAGCAGTTCTTC. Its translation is CASSGRDRAHEQFF. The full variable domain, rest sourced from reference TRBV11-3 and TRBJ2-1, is EAGVVQSPRYKIIEKKQPVAFWCNPISGHNTLYWYLQNLGQGPELLIRYENEEAVDDSQLPKDRFSAERLKGVDSTLKIQPAELGDSAVYLCASSGRDRAHEQFFGPGTRLTVL.